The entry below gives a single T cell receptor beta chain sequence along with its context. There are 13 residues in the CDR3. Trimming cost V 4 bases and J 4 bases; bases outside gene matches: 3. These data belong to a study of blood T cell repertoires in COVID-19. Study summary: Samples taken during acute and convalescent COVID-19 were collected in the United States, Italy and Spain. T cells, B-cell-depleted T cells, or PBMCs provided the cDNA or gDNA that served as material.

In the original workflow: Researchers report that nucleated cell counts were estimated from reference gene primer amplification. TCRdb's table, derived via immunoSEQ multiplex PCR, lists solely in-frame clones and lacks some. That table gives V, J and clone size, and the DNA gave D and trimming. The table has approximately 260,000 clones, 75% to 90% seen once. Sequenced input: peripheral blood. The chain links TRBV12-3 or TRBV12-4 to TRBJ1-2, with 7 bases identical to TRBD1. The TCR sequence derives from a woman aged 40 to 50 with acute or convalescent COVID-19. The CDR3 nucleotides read TGTGCCAGCAGTTCCACAGGGGCCTATGGCTACACCTTC. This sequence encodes CASSSTGAYGYTF.